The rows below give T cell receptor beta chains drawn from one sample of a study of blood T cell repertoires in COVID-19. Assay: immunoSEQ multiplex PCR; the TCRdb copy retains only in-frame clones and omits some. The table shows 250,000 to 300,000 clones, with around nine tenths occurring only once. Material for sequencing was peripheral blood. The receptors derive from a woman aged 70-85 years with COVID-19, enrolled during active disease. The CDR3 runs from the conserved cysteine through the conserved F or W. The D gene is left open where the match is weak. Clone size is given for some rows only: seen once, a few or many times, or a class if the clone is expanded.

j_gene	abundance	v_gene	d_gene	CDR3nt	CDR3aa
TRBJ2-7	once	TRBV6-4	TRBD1	TGTGCCAGCAGAGAACGTCGTGGTTTAGGGGGCGCCTCGGACGAGCAGTACTTC	CASRERRGLGGASDEQYF
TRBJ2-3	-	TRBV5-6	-	TGTGCCAGCAGCTTGGCCGGGACTCAACTCACAGATACGCAGTATTTT	CASSLAGTQLTDTQYF
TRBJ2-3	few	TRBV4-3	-	TGCGCCAGCGGACTTCAGGGGAGCACAGATACGCAGTATTTT	CASGLQGSTDTQYF
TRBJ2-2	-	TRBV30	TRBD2	TGTGCCTGGAGTATTATCGGGATAGCGGGAGGCGGGGAGCTGTTTTTT	CAWSIIGIAGGGELFF
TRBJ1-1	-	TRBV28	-	TGTGCCAGCAGCTATTACAGGCTTGAAGCTTTCTTT	CASSYYRLEAFF
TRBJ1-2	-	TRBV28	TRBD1	TGTGCCAGCAGTTCGGGACAGCGTGAAAATGGCTACACCTTC	CASSSGQRENGYTF
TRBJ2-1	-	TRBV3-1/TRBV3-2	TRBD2	TGTGCCAGCAGCCAGATGACTAGCAGAAATGAGCAGTTCTTC	CASSQMTSRNEQFF
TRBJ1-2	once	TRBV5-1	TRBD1	TGCGCCAGCAGCTTGGGGGGACAGGGACGGGGACTCTATGGCTACACCTTC	CASSLGGQGRGLYGYTF
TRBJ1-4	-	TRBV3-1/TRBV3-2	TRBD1	TGTGCCAGCAGCCATCCTGGACAGGGGGGCGAAAAACTGTTTTTT	CASSHPGQGGEKLFF
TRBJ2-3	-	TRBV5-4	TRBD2	TGTGCCAGCAGCTTCTGGACTAGCGGTAGCACAGATACGCAGTATTTT	CASSFWTSGSTDTQYF
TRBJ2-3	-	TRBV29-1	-	TGCAGCGTTGACTCGGATACGCAGTATTTT	CSVDSDTQYF
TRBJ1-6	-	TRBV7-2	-	TGTGCCAGCAGCTCTTCCTTTTCACCCCTCCACTTT	CASSSSFSPLHF
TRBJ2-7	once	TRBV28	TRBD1	TGTGCCAGCAGTACGACAGGGTTTTCGCCCTACGAGCAGTACTTC	CASSTTGFSPYEQYF
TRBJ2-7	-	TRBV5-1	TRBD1	TGCGCCAGCAGCAAGGGACAGGGGGACTACGAGCAGTACTTC	CASSKGQGDYEQYF
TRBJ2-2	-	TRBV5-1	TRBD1	TGCGCCAGCAGCTTGATCACAGGGGAGACCGGGGAGCTGTTTTTT	CASSLITGETGELFF
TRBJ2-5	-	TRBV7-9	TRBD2	TGTGCCAGCAAGCGGGAGGGCGGGGTAGAGACCCAGTACTTC	CASKREGGVETQYF
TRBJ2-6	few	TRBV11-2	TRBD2	TGTGCCAGCAGCTTACGGGGGGGTGATGGGGCCAACGTCCTGACTTTC	CASSLRGGDGANVLTF
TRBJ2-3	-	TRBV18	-	TGTGCCAGCTCCCCCAGGGGTTTTATTAGCACAGATACGCAGTATTTT	CASSPRGFISTDTQYF
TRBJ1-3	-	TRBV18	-	TGTGCCAGCTCACCAACAGGAGACTCTGGAAACACCATATATTTT	CASSPTGDSGNTIYF
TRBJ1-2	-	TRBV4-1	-	TGCGCCAGCAGCCGACAGTTGCGCTACTATGGCTACACCTTC	CASSRQLRYYGYTF
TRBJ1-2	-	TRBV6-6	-	TGTGCCAGCTGTAGGATAAAGACGGAGGGCTATGGCTACACCTTC	CASCRIKTEGYGYTF
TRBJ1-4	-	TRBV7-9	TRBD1	TGTGCCAGCAGCAAAGGACAGGGCTCTAATGAAAAACTGTTTTTT	CASSKGQGSNEKLFF
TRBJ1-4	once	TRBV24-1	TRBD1	TGTGCCACCAGTGAATCCCAGGGGGCAAATGAAAAACTGTTTTTT	CATSESQGANEKLFF
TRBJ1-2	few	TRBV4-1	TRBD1	TGCGCCAGCAGTCAATCCGGGACAGGGGGCGCGGGCTACACCTTC	CASSQSGTGGAGYTF
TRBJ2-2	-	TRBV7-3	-	TGTGCCAGCAGCACCTCCCGGGCCGGGGAGCTGTTTTTT	CASSTSRAGELFF
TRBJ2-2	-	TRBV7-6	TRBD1	TGTGCCAGCAGCTTACAGCCGGGACAGGGGGCCTCCGGGGAGCTGTTTTTT	CASSLQPGQGASGELFF
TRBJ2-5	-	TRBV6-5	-	TGTGCCAGCACCTTAGGAGGTTCAGAGACCCAGTACTTC	CASTLGGSETQYF
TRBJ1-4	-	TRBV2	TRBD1	TGTGCCAGCAGCGTGACAGGGGTGGGTGAAAAACTGTTTTTT	CASSVTGVGEKLFF
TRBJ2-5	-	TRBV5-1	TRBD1	TGCGCCAGCAGCTTGACAGGGGACCAAGAGACCCAGTACTTC	CASSLTGDQETQYF
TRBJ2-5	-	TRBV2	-	TGTGCCAGCAGTGAAGGGAGACAGAAGACCCAGTACTTC	CASSEGRQKTQYF
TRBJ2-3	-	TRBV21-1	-	TGTGCCAGCAGCAATACGGTTTATACGCAGTATTTT	CASSNTVYTQYF
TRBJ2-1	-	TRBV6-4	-	TGTGCCAGCAGACGCTCAGGTAGCTCCTACAATGAGCAGTTCTTC	CASRRSGSSYNEQFF
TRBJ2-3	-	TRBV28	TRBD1	TGTGCCAGCAGTCGGGACAGGCCCACAGATACGCAGTATTTT	CASSRDRPTDTQYF